This TCR beta chain was identified in a study of blood T cell repertoires in COVID-19. Libraries were prepared by immunoSEQ multiplex PCR; TCRdb keeps only in-frame clonotypes and omits some of them. The data hold about 240,000 clones, with 80% to 90% observed a single time. Enrollees, roughly 18 to 89 years old, lived in approximately 24 US areas. The CDR3 consists of 14 residues. Per the germline V gene, CDR1 is SGDLS and CDR2 is YYNGEE. Trimming removed 3 bases from V and 7 bases from J, with 17 bases in between. J is TRBJ2-7 and V is TRBV9; no clear D gene. Sample: PBMCs or T cells enriched from blood (not recorded which). The TCR originated in a woman aged 25 to 45 who had recovered from COVID-19. CDR3 loop: CASSDTLGPGEQYF. In nucleotides, the CDR3 is TGTGCCAGCAGCGATACGCTAGGCCCGGGTGAGCAGTACTTC.